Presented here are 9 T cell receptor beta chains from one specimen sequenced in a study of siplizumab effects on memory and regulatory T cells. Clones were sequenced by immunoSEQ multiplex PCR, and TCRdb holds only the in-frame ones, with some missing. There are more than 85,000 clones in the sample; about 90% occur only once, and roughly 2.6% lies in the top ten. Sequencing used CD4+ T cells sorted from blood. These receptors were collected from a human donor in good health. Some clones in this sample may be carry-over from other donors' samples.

Written as DNA, the CDR3 is TGTGCCAGCAGCGTAATGAGTTCGGTTAATGAGCAGTTCTTC. Translating it yields CASSVMSSVNEQFF. The J gene is TRBJ2-1, the V gene TRBV9; D remains ambiguous. Germline V gene sequence: CDR1 SGDLS, CDR2 YYNGEE. V was shortened by 1 base and J by 7 bases, with 12 bases between the two germline ends. The length of the CDR3 is 14 residues. The full variable domain, completed using reference TRBV9 and TRBJ2-1, is DSGVTQTPKHLITATGQRVTLRCSPRSGDLSVYWYQQSLDQGLQFLIQYYNGEERAKGNILERFSAQQFPDLHSELNLSSLELGDSALYFCASSVMSSVNEQFFGPGTRLTVL.

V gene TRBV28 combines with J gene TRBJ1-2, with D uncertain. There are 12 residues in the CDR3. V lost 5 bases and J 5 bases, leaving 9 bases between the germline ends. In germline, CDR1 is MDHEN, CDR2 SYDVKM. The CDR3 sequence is CASSNGLYGYTF. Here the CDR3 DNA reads TGTGCCAGCAGTAACGGGCTATATGGCTACACCTTC.

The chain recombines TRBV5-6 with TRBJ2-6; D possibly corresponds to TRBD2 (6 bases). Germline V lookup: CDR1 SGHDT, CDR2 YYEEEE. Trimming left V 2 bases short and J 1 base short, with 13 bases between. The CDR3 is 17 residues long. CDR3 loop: CASSFIQAGSGANVLTF. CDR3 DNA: TGTGCCAGCAGCTTTATCCAGGCGGGGTCTGGGGCCAACGTCCTGACTTTC.

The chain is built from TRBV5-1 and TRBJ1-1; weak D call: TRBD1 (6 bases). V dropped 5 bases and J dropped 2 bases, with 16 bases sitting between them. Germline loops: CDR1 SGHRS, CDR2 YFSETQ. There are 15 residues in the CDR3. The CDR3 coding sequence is TGCGCCAGCAGGTGGGCGGACAGATTCAACACTGAAGCTTTCTTT. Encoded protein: CASRWADRFNTEAFF. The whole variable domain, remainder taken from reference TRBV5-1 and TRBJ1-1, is KAGVTQTPRYLIKTRGQQVTLSCSPISGHRSVSWYQQTPGQGLQFLFEYFSETQRNKGNFPGRFSGRQFSNSRSEMNVSTLELGDSALYLCASRWADRFNTEAFFGQGTRLTVV.

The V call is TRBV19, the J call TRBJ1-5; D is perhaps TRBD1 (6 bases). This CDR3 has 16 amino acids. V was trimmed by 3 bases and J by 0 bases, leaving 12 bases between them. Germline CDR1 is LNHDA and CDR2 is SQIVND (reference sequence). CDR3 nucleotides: TGTGCCAGTAGTATCAGATCGGGGGCTAGCAATCAGCCCCAGCATTTT. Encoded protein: CASSIRSGASNQPQHF.

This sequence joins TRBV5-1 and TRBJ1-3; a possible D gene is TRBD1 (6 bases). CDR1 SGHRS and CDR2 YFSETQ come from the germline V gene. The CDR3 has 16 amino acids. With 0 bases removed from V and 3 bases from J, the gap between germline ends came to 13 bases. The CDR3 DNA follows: TGCGCCAGCAGCTTGGAGGACAGAGGACATGGAAACACCATATATTTT. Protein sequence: CASSLEDRGHGNTIYF. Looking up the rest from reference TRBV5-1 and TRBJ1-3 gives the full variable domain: KAGVTQTPRYLIKTRGQQVTLSCSPISGHRSVSWYQQTPGQGLQFLFEYFSETQRNKGNFPGRFSGRQFSNSRSEMNVSTLELGDSALYLCASSLEDRGHGNTIYFGEGSWLTVV.

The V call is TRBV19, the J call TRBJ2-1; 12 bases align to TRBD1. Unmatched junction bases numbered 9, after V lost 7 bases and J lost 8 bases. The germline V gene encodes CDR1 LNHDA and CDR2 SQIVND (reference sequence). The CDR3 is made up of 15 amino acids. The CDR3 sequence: CASTGTGGVLDEQFF. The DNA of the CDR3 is TGTGCCAGTACCGGGACAGGGGGCGTTTTGGATGAGCAGTTCTTC.

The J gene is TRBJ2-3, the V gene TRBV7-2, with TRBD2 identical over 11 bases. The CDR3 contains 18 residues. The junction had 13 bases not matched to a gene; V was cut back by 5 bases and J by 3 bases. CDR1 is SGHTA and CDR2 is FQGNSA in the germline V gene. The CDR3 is CASSEFLAGGSITDTQYF. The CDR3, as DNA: TGTGCCAGCAGCGAATTCCTAGCGGGAGGTTCTATAACAGATACGCAGTATTTT.

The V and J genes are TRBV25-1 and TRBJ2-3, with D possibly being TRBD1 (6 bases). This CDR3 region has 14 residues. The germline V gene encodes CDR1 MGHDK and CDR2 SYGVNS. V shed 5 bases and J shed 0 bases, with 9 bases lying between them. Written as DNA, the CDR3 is TGTGCCAGCAGTACGACAGGTAGCACAGATACGCAGTATTTT. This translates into CASSTTGSTDTQYF. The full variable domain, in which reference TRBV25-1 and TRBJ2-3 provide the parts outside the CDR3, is EADIYQTPRYLVIGTGKKITLECSQTMGHDKMYWYQQDPGMELHLIHYSYGVNSTEKGDLSSESTVSRIRTEHFPLTLESARPSHTSQYLCASSTTGSTDTQYFGPGTRLTVL.